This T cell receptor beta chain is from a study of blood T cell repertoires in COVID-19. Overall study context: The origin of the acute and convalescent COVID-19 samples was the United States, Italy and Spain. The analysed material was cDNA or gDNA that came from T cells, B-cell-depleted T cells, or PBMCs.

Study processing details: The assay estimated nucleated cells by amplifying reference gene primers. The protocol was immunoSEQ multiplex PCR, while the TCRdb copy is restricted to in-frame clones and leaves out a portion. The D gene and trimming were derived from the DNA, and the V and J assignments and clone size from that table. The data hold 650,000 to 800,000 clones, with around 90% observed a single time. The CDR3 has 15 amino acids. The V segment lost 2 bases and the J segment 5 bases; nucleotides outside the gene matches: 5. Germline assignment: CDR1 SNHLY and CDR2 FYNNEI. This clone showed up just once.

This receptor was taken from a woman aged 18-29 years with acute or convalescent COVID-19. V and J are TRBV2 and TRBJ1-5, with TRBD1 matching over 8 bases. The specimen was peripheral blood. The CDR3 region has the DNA TGTGCCAGCAGTGAACAGGGGGCCTTCTATCAGCCCCAGCATTTT. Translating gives CASSEQGAFYQPQHF.